This T cell receptor (beta chain) emerged from a study of blood T cell repertoires in COVID-19. Background on the study: The study drew acute and convalescent COVID-19 samples from the United States, Italy and Spain. Sources were T cells, B-cell-depleted T cells, or PBMCs; the material itself was cDNA or gDNA.

The CDR3 is made up of 15 amino acids. V was pared by 3 bases and J by 5 bases, with 3 bases of the junction left unmatched. Germline V CDR1 and CDR2: KGHDR, SFDVKD. In the source study's methods: Scientists estimated how many nucleated cells there were by amplifying reference gene primers. Data came from immunoSEQ multiplex PCR; TCRdb stores just in-frame clones and leaves some out. The D gene and trimming were derived from the DNA, and the V and J assignments and clone size from that table. The table lists some 74,000 clones, about 83% of them singletons. Sequencing was done on a sample of peripheral blood. This TCR came from a man older than 75 with acute or convalescent COVID-19. This rearrangement joins TRBV24-1 to TRBJ2-7; 13 bases fit TRBD2. CDR3 in amino acids: CATSDRTSGSHEQYF. The CDR3 DNA sequence: TGTGCCACCAGTGATCGGACTAGCGGGAGCCACGAGCAGTACTTC.